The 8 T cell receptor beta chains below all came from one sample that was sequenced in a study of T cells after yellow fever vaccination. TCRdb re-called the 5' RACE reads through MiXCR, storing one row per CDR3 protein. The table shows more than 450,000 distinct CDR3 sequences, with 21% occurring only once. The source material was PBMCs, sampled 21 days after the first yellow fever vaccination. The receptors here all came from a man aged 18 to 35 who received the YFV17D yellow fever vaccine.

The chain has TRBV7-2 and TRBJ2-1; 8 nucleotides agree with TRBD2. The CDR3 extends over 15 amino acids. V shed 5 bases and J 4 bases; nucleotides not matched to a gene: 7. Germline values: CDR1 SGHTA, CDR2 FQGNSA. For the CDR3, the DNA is TGTGCCAGCAGCGTCCGCGGGGGGACTTACAATGAGCAGTTCTTC. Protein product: CASSVRGGTYNEQFF.

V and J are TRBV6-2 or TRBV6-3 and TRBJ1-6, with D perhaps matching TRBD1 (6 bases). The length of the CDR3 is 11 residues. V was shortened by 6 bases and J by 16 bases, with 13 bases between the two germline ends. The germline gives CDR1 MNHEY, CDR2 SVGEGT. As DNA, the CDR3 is TGTGCCAGCAGGATCGGGGGCCGGCTCCACTTT. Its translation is CASRIGGRLHF.

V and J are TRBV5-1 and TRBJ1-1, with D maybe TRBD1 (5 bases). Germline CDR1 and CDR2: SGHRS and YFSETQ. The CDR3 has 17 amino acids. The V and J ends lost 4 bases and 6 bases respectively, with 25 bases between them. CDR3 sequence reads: CASSHPPSLGGAAEAFF. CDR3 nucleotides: TGCGCCAGCAGCCACCCCCCCTCTTTGGGGGGTGCGGCTGAAGCTTTCTTT.

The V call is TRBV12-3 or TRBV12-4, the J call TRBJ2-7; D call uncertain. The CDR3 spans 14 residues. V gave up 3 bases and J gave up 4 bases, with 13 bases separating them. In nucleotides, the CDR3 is TGTGCCAGCAGTTTTTTGGGTCTAGTTTACGAGCAGTACTTC. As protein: CASSFLGLVYEQYF.

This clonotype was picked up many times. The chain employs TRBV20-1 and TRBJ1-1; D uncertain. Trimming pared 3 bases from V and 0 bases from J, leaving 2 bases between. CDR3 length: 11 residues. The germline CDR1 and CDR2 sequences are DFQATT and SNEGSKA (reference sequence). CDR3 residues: CSARMNTEAFF. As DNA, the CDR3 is TGCAGTGCTAGGATGAACACTGAAGCTTTCTTT.

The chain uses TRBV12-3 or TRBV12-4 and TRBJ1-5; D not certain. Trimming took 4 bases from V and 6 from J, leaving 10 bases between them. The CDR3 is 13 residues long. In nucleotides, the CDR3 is TGTGCCAGCAGTTCAGGAGGAAGTCAGCCCCAGCATTTT. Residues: CASSSGGSQPQHF.

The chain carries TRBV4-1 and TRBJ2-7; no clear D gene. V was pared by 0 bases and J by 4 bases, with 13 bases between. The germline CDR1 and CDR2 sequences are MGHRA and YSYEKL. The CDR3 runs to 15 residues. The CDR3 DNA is TGCGCCAGCAGCCAAGAGTGGTCAGCAGTATACGAGCAGTACGTC. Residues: CASSQEWSAVYEQYV.

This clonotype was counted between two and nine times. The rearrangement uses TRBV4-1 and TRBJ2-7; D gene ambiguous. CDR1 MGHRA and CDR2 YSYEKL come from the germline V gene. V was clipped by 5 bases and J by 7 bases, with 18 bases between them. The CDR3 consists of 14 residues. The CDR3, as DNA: TGCGCCAGCAGCTTAGGACCCCTCGTAATTGAGCAGTACTTC. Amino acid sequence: CASSLGPLVIEQYF.